This entry features one T cell receptor beta chain sequence. This record comes from a study of shared clonotypes between healthy human individuals. CDR1 and CDR2 (germline): MNHNS, SASEGT. This CDR3 is 15 amino acids long. The V and J ends lost 4 bases and 3 bases respectively, with 16 bases between them. CD4+ cells underwent separation, giving CD45RA+ naive and CD45RA-negative memory subsets. Assay: immunoSEQ multiplex PCR; the TCRdb copy retains only in-frame clones and omits some. The sample has roughly 650,000 clones, 97% seen once. Sequencing was performed on naive CD4+ T cells sorted from blood. Subset noted: CD45RA+ positively selected. The genes are TRBV6-1 and TRBJ2-7; D remains ambiguous. The source of this sequence is a woman aged 30 to 39 in good health. CDR3 coding DNA: TGTGCCAGCAGTGCGGAAAATCGCCCTTTCTACGAGCAGTACTTC. It codes for CASSAENRPFYEQYF.